One and the same sample provided the 21 T cell receptor beta chains below, sequenced in a study of blood T cells in healthy people across ages. Using a J-beta primer mix together with a sample-barcoded 5' primer, a second PCR was run for 7 to 11 cycles. TCRdb reprocessed the 5' RACE reads with MiXCR, giving one entry per CDR3 protein. This sample yields 550,000 to 600,000 distinct CDR3 sequences, of which approximately 25% are seen a single time; roughly 20% belongs to the top ten. Source material: blood. These receptors came from an older woman in good health.

The CDR3 region is CATSRAKGQGTKNIQFF. The CDR3 DNA reads TGTGCCACCAGCAGAGCAAAAGGACAGGGGACCAAAAACATTCAGTTCTTC. The rearrangement joins TRBV15 to TRBJ2-1; the match to TRBD1 covers 9 bases. CDR3 length: 17 amino acids. V dropped 1 base and J dropped 13; count of bases not matched to a gene: 17. Looked up from germline, CDR1 is LNHNV and CDR2 is YYDKDF (reference sequence).

Points on this clonotype: The junction departs from the called germline gene at one end, perhaps through a read error. The V gene is TRBV20-1, the J gene TRBJ2-1, with 8 bases lining up with TRBD2. The CDR3 covers 15 residues. Germline-derived CDR1 and CDR2 are DFQATT and SNEGSKA (reference sequence). For the CDR3, the DNA is TGCAGCGCTAGAATAGCGGGACCTTCCTACAATGAGCAGTTCTTC. Translated: CSARIAGPSYNEQFF.

The chain joins TRBV19 to TRBJ1-5; D is ambiguous. The CDR3 covers 15 residues. V lost 1 base to trimming and J lost 1 base, with 8 bases between them. Per germline, CDR1 LNHDA and CDR2 SQIVND (reference sequence). The chain's CDR3 is CASSIVLGSNQPQHF. As DNA, the CDR3 is TGTGCCAGTAGTATAGTTCTGGGCAGCAATCAGCCCCAGCATTTT.

This clonotype was seen only a few times. The chain employs TRBV7-9 and TRBJ2-1; 7 nucleotides agree with TRBD1. After removal of 7 bases from V and 5 bases from J, the junction contained 14 bases not matched to a gene. The germline gives CDR1 SEHNR, CDR2 FQNEAQ (reference sequence). The CDR3 consists of 16 residues. The DNA of the CDR3 is TGTGCCAGCAAGACAGGACAGGCCTTTCTCGACAATGAGCAGTTCTTC. As protein: CASKTGQAFLDNEQFF.

The chain recombines TRBV6-5 with TRBJ1-1; D gene uncertain. This CDR3 comprises 16 residues. Germline V gives CDR1 MNHEY, CDR2 SVGAGI. Trimming shortened V by 0 bases and J by 4 bases, and 15 bases separated the two germline ends. CDR3 loop: CASSYSQWRVGTEAFF. Here the CDR3 DNA reads TGTGCCAGCAGTTACTCCCAATGGAGGGTGGGCACTGAAGCTTTCTTT.

The chain recombines TRBV5-1 with TRBJ1-5; TRBD1 agrees at 12 bases. Trimming took 4 bases from V and 6 from J; bases not matched to a gene: 11. The germline V gene has CDR1 SGHRS and CDR2 YFSETQ. This CDR3 is built from 17 residues. CDR3 DNA sequence: TGCGCCAGCAGCCCTGAGCCGGGACAGGGGGCATTTCAGCCCCAGCATTTT. Its protein product is CASSPEPGQGAFQPQHF.

This clonotype has just a few counts. This likely comes from a read error, as the CDR3 has no conserved phenylalanine or tryptophan at its end. The J gene is TRBJ1-2, the V gene TRBV29-1, with D perhaps matching TRBD1 (6 bases). The CDR3 covers 12 residues. V shed 6 bases and J shed 4 bases, with 12 bases lying between them. CDR1 and CDR2 (germline): SQVTM, ANQGSEA. The CDR3 spells CSVRTDGYGYTL. CDR3 DNA sequence: TGCAGCGTCCGGACAGATGGCTATGGCTACACCCTC.

Regarding this clonotype: A read error may account for a junction end that differs from germline. The chain uses TRBV20-1 and TRBJ1-1; TRBD1 matches at 8 bases. Per the germline V gene, CDR1 is DFQATT and CDR2 is SNEGSKA (reference sequence). CDR3 size: 12 residues. CDR3 bases: TGCAGGGCGGACAGGGATCCCGTTAGGAACATATTT. It yields the protein CRADRDPVRNIF.

The chain is built from TRBV2 and TRBJ2-7, with 10 bases that match TRBD1. This CDR3 comprises 15 residues. V shed 6 bases, J shed 4 bases, and the junction held 9 bases outside the gene matches. CDR1 and CDR2 from the germline V gene are SNHLY and FYNNEI. In nucleotides, the CDR3 is TGTGCCAGCAGACTTCCGGGACAGGGGTTTTACGAGCAGTACTTC. It yields the protein CASRLPGQGFYEQYF.

The genes are TRBV20-1 and TRBJ2-3; TRBD2 matches 14 bases. The CDR3 consists of 16 residues. V lost 6 bases, J lost 2 bases, and 7 bases stayed unmatched. In germline, CDR1 is DFQATT, CDR2 SNEGSKA (reference sequence). CDR3 nucleotides: TGCAGTGCCGGGACTAGCGGGGGTTCCTACACAGATACGCAGTATTTT. It specifies CSAGTSGGSYTDTQYF.

This clonotype has just a few counts. Its ends do not fully match the called genes, so a read error is possible. V and J are TRBV7-9 and TRBJ2-5, with 7 bases matching TRBD2. Germline lookup yields CDR1 SEHNR and CDR2 FQNEAQ (reference sequence). The CDR3 has 15 residues. The CDR3 DNA reads as TGTGCCAGCAGCAAGCGGGGAAGGGGCCAAGAGGCCCAGTACTTC. Protein sequence: CASSKRGRGQEAQYF.

This chain uses TRBV4-2 with TRBJ2-4; 12 bases agree with TRBD2. The CDR3 runs to 16 residues. Germline values: CDR1 LGHNA, CDR2 YNFKEQ. V lost 4 bases and J lost 2; bases outside the gene matches: 3. The CDR3 here is CASSPTSGGPKNIQYF. DNA for the CDR3: TGTGCCAGCAGCCCGACTAGCGGGGGTCCCAAAAACATTCAGTACTTC.

As concerns this clonotype: A much larger clone differs by one base, so this may be a read error. The chain recombines TRBV5-1 with TRBJ2-5, with 7 bases lining up with TRBD1. The germline CDR1 and CDR2 sequences are SGHRS and YFSETQ. This CDR3 has 15 residues. The CDR3 sequence is CASSWREGAQETRYF. The CDR3 DNA reads as TGCGCCAGTAGCTGGCGCGAGGGGGCCCAAGAGACCCGGTACTTC.

The J gene is TRBJ1-1, the V gene TRBV20-1; a possible D gene is TRBD1 (6 bases). V was pared by 8 bases and J by 4 bases, with 17 bases between. Germline loops: CDR1 DFQATT, CDR2 SNEGSKA (reference sequence). The CDR3 runs to 13 residues. The CDR3 loop reads CSPSRGISTEAFF. The DNA of the CDR3 is TGCAGTCCCTCCAGGGGAATTAGCACTGAAGCTTTCTTT.

J is TRBJ2-5 and V is TRBV7-2; 9 positions match TRBD2. The tail of the sequence fits TRBJ2-7 better, so the J call may be wrong. CDR3 length: 15 amino acids. Germline assignment: CDR1 SGHTA and CDR2 FQGNSA. In nucleotides, the CDR3 is TGTGCCAGCAGCTTAGTAGCGGGGGACCTCTACGAGCAGTACTTC. It codes for CASSLVAGDLYEQYF.

This clonotype was counted only a few times. The CDR3 DNA reads TGTGCCAGCAGTTACGACGCGTCAACCACAGATACGCAGTATTTT. Its translation: CASSYDASTTDTQYF. V and J are TRBV6-5 and TRBJ2-3; no clear D gene. The germline V and J ends were trimmed by 2 bases and 2 bases, with 11 bases remaining between them. CDR1 and CDR2 (germline): MNHEY, SVGAGI. The CDR3 consists of 15 residues.

This clonotype was counted ten times or more. The V and J genes are TRBV29-1 and TRBJ2-1, with 8 nucleotides matching TRBD2. CDR1 and CDR2 (germline): SQVTM, ANQGSEA. V lost 4 bases to trimming and J lost 0 bases; unmatched junction nucleotides: 5. The CDR3 totals 15 residues. The CDR3 DNA reads as TGCAGCGTTGGGGATAGCGGGGTCTCCTACAATGAGCAGTTCTTC. This encodes CSVGDSGVSYNEQFF.

This clonotype was found a few times. This chain links TRBV6-2 or TRBV6-3 with TRBJ2-5; the match to TRBD2 covers 9 bases. The CDR3 runs to 16 residues. Germline-derived CDR1 and CDR2 are MNHEY and SVGEGT. J was trimmed by 2 bases and V by 0 bases; bases with no gene match: 4. CDR3 coding DNA: TGTGCCAGCAGTTACTCTGGCGGGGGGGTACAAGAGACCCAGTACTTC. Translating gives CASSYSGGGVQETQYF.

This clonotype was seen more than once but under ten times. This chain links TRBV29-1 with TRBJ2-3; D is ambiguous. V lost 6 bases and J 5 bases, leaving 9 bases between the germline ends. This CDR3 comprises 11 residues. CDR1 is SQVTM and CDR2 is ANQGSEA in the germline V gene. This CDR3 is CSVEPGDTQYF. The CDR3 nucleotides are TGCAGCGTCGAACCGGGAGATACGCAGTATTTT.

This sequence joins TRBV4-3 and TRBJ1-1; the D gene is possibly TRBD1 (6 bases). In germline, CDR1 is LGHNA, CDR2 YSLEER. Trimming left V 0 bases short and J 0 bases short, with 17 bases between. The CDR3 has 18 residues. CDR3 in DNA: TGCGCCAGCAGCCAAGACGCCTTTCCAGGGGTCATGAACACTGAAGCTTTCTTT. Its translation: CASSQDAFPGVMNTEAFF.

This clonotype has a handful of counts. This may be a read error: a much more frequent sequence differs by one nucleotide. The J gene is TRBJ1-4, the V gene TRBV27; D ambiguous. The CDR3 extends over 16 amino acids. Germline CDR1 and CDR2: MNHEY and SMNVEV (reference sequence). Written as DNA, the CDR3 is TGTGCCGGCAGCCACGCTGGACGGGCAACTAATGAAAAACTGTTTTTT. This sequence encodes CAGSHAGRATNEKLFF.